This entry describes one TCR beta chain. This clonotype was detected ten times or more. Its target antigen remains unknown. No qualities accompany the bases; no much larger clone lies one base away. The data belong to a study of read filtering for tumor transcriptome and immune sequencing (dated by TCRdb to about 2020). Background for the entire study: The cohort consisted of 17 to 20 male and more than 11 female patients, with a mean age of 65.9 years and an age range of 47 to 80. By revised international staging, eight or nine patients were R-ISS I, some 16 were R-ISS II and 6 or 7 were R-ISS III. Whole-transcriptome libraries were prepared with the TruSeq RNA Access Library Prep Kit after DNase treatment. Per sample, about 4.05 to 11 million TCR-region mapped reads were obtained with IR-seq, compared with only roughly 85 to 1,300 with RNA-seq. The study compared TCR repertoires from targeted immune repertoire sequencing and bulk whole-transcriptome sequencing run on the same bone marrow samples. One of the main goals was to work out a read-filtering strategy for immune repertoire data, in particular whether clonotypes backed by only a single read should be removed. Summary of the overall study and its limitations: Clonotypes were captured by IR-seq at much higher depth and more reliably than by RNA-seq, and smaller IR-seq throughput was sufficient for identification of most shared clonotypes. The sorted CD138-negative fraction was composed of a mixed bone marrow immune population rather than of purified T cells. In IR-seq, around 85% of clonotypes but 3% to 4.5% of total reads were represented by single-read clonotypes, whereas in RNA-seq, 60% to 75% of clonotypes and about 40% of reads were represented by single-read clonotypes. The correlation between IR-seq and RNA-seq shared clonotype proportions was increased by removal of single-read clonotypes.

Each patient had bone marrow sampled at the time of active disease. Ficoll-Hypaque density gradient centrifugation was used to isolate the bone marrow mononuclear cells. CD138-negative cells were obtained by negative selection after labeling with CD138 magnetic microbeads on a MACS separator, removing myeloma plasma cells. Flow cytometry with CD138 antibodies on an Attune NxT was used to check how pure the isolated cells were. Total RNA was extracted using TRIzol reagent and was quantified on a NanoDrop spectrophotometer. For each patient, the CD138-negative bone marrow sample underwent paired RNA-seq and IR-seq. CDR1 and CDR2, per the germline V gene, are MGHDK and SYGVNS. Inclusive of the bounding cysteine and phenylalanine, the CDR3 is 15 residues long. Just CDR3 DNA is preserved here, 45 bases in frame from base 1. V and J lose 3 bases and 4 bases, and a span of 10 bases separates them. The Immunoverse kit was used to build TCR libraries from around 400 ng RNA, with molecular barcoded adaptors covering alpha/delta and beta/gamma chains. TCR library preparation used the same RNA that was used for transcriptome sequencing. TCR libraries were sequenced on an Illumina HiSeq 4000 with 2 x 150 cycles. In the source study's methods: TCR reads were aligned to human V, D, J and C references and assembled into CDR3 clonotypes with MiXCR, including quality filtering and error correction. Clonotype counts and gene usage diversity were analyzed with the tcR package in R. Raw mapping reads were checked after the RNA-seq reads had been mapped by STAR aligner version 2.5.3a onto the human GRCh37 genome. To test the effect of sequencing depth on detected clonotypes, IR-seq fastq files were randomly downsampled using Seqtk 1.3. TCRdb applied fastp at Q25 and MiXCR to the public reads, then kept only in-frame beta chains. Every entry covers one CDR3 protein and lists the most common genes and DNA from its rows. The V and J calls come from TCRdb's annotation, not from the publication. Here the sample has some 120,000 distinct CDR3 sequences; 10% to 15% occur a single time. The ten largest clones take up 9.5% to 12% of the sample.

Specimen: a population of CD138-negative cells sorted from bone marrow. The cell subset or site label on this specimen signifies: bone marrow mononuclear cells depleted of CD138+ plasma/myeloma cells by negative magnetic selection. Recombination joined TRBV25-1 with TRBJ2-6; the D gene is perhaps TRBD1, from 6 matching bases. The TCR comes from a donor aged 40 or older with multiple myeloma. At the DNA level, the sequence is TGTGCCAGCAGTGATCTGGGGGCCGGGGCCAACGTCCTGACTTTC. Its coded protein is CASSDLGAGANVLTF. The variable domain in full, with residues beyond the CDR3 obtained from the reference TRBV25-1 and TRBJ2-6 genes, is EADIYQTPRYLVIGTGKKITLECSQTMGHDKMYWYQQDPGMELHLIHYSYGVNSTEKGDLSSESTVSRIRTEHFPLTLESARPSHTSQYLCASSDLGAGANVLTFGAGSRLTVL.